The present TCR beta chain was sequenced within a study of blood T cell repertoires in COVID-19. Study-level information: Samples representing acute and convalescent COVID-19 were sourced from the United States, Italy and Spain. Nucleic acid was either cDNA or gDNA, and it came from T cells, B-cell-depleted T cells, or PBMCs.

It was during active infection that Seattle patients were enrolled and then longitudinally followed. Original processing notes: Amplified reference gene primers provided the basis for estimating nucleated cell counts. Sequencing used immunoSEQ multiplex PCR; TCRdb keeps in-frame clones, though not all of them. The V and J calls and clone size are taken from that table; D and trimming were inferred from the DNA. Of hundreds of thousands of clones in the sample, 85% to 90% were seen once. CDR1 and CDR2 (germline): SGHAT, FQNNGV. The CDR3 is made up of 16 amino acids. V was trimmed by 1 base and J by 1 base, leaving 13 bases between them.

Material: peripheral blood. This TCR was recovered from a man aged 50 to 60 with COVID-19, enrolled during active disease. This chain joins TRBV11-2 and TRBJ1-1, with D maybe TRBD1 (5 bases). The CDR3 is CASSLGFGGWNTEAFF. The CDR3 DNA sequence: TGTGCCAGCAGCTTAGGATTCGGGGGGTGGAACACTGAAGCTTTCTTT.